This entry is about one T cell receptor beta chain. One end of the junction does not line up with germline, which may come from a read error. This sample's time point: patch test 1, 2 weeks after DPC sensitization. Treatment reported: therapeutic diphenylcyclopropenone sensitization with weekly scalp DPC. Alopecia patients between 18 and 70 years old and suitable for DPC were used as donors. The data originate from a study of human T cells and chemical hapten exposure. About the study: Cases of alopecia areata, totalis or universalis occurred in a predominantly female patient group.

CDR1 is KGHSY, CDR2 FQNENV, per germline. The CDR3 loop spans 14 amino acids. TCRdb redid the calling of the RACE reads with MiXCR, one entry per CDR3 protein. The table lists approximately 80,000 distinct CDR3 sequences, about 8% of them singletons, with less than 2% in the top ten. The rearrangement joins TRBV16 to TRBJ1-1; TRBD1 might be the D (6 bases). This sample comprised whole blood, obtained in connection with sensitization to the hapten diphenylcyclopropenone (DPC). This TCR was recovered from a woman aged 25-40 years with alopecia areata. Some clones in this sample may be carry-over from other donors' samples. The CDR3, as DNA: TGTGCCGGCAGCAAACAGGGTTGGGGGCCTGAAGCTTTCTTT. The encoded protein is CAGSKQGWGPEAFF. The full variable domain, rest sourced from reference TRBV16 and TRBJ1-1, is GEEVAQTPKHLVRGEGQKAKLYCAPIKGHSYVFWYQQVLKNEFKFLISFQNENVFDETGMPKERFSAKCLPNSPCSLEIQATKLEDSAVYFCAGSKQGWGPEAFFGQGTRLTVV.